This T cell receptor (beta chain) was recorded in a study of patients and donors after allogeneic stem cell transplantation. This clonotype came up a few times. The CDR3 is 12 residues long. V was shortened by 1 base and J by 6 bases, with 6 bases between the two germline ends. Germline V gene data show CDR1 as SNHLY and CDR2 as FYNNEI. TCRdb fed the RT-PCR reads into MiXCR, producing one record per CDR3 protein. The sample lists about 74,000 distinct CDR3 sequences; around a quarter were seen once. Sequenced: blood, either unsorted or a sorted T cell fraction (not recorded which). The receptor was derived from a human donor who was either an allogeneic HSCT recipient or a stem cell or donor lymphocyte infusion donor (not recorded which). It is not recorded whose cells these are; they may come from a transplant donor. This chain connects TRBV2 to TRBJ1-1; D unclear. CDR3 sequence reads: CASSEGSAEAFF. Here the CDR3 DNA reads TGTGCCAGCAGTGAAGGGTCCGCTGAAGCTTTCTTT. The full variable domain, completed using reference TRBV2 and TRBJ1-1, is EPEVTQTPSHQVTQMGQEVILRCVPISNHLYFYWYRQILGQKVEFLVSFYNNEISEKSEIFDDQFSVERPDGSNFTLKIRSTKLEDSAMYFCASSEGSAEAFFGQGTRLTVV.